One and the same sample provided the 21 T cell receptor beta chains below, sequenced in a study of OX40 agonist ivuxolimab in advanced cancers. Only in-frame clones appear in the TCRdb table, and some are missing; sequencing was by immunoSEQ multiplex PCR. The sample lists some 49,000 clones; over 60% were seen once. The sequencing here drew on CD4+ or CD8+ T cells sorted from blood, taken in a trial of the OX40 agonist ivuxolimab. The receptors derive from an adult with an advanced solid tumor such as melanoma, head and neck, liver or kidney cancer.

The rearrangement uses TRBV5-6 and TRBJ1-1, with TRBD1 matching 12 bases. Germline assignment: CDR1 SGHDT and CDR2 YYEEEE. The CDR3 covers 15 residues. V was pared by 6 bases and J by 5 bases, with 8 bases of the junction left unmatched. CDR3 nucleotides: TGTGCCAGCATCAGGGGACAGGGGGCTTGGACTGAAGCTTTCTTT. It is translated as CASIRGQGAWTEAFF.

This clone is classed as large (0.1 to 1%). The genes are TRBV27 and TRBJ2-7; the match to TRBD2 covers 9 bases. Trimming at V came to 4 bases and at J to 6 bases, leaving 10 bases not matched to a gene. This CDR3 contains 15 residues. In germline, CDR1 is MNHEY, CDR2 SMNVEV (reference sequence). CDR3 loop: CASSSVAGAPLEQYF. CDR3 DNA sequence: TGTGCCAGCAGTTCAGTAGCGGGGGCTCCCCTCGAGCAGTACTTC.

This clone is labeled as medium-sized. V is TRBV5-1 and J is TRBJ2-1; 12 bases map to TRBD2. The J segment lost 9 bases and the V segment lost 0 bases, leaving 7 bases of the junction unmatched. Germline V CDR1 and CDR2: SGHRS, YFSETQ. The CDR3 sequence is 16 residues long. Here the CDR3 reads CASSLVLAGGPGEQFF. The DNA for the CDR3 is TGCGCCAGCAGCTTGGTACTAGCGGGGGGCCCCGGTGAGCAGTTCTTC.

The V and J genes are TRBV5-6 and TRBJ1-2; possibly TRBD1 for D (5 bases). The V gene lost 5 bases and the J gene lost 9 bases, with 23 bases spanning the gap. The germline V gene encodes CDR1 SGHDT and CDR2 YYEEEE. The CDR3 sequence is 15 residues long. Here the CDR3 DNA reads TGTGCCAGCAGGCGCAGCCGGGACCCCCGTTTTAGCTACACCTTC. Protein sequence: CASRRSRDPRFSYTF.

The chain carries TRBV5-1 and TRBJ2-3; 10 nucleotides match TRBD2. The ends lost 4 bases at V and 9 bases at J; junction bases unmatched: 8. This CDR3 has 14 residues. CDR1 is SGHRS, CDR2 YFSETQ, per germline. In DNA form, the CDR3 reads TGCGCCAGCAGCCTGGAGGGACTAGCGAGGACGCAGTATTTT. Translating it yields CASSLEGLARTQYF.

The genes are TRBV11-2 and TRBJ1-1; D is undetermined. Per germline, CDR1 SGHAT and CDR2 FQNNGV. Trimming took 5 bases from V and 0 from J, leaving 10 bases between them. The CDR3 runs to 14 residues. CDR3 region: CASSLWTVNTEAFF. The CDR3 DNA is TGTGCCAGCAGCCTTTGGACGGTGAACACTGAAGCTTTCTTT.

The chain links TRBV5-6 to TRBJ2-3, with 12 bases that match TRBD2. Germline V lookup: CDR1 SGHDT, CDR2 YYEEEE. The CDR3 contains 17 residues. V lost 2 bases, J lost 2 bases, and 6 bases stayed unmatched. Here the CDR3 DNA reads TGTGCCAGCAGCTTAGGACTAGCGGGGAGTTACACAGATACGCAGTATTTT. As protein: CASSLGLAGSYTDTQYF. Full variable domain (remainder filled in from reference TRBV5-6 and TRBJ2-3): DAGVTQSPTHLIKTRGQQVTLRCSPKSGHDTVSWYQQALGQGPQFIFQYYEEEERQRGNFPDRFSGHQFPNYSSELNVNALLLGDSALYLCASSLGLAGSYTDTQYFGPGTRLTVL.

The chain is built from TRBV7-2 and TRBJ1-5; unclear D gene. Germline V gene lookup returns CDR1 SGHTA and CDR2 FQGNSA. The V and J ends lost 1 base and 4 bases respectively, with 8 bases between them. This CDR3 region has 14 residues. The CDR3 bases are TGTGCCAGCAGCTTAGTGGGCGGAAATCAGCCCCAGCATTTT. Its translation: CASSLVGGNQPQHF.

V is TRBV7-9 and J is TRBJ2-3; D unclear. CDR3 size: 15 residues. CDR1 and CDR2 from the germline V gene are SEHNR and FQNEAQ (reference sequence). Between the trimmed V and J ends, which lost 5 bases and 2 bases, there was a span of 14 bases. The CDR3 region has the DNA TGTGCCAGCAGCGTACTCCTGGGGATCACAGATACGCAGTATTTT. Protein sequence: CASSVLLGITDTQYF.

This clone came up many times. Written as DNA, the CDR3 is TGTGCCTGGAGTCCTCGAGGCCTTAACTACTATGGCTACACCTTC. Translated: CAWSPRGLNYYGYTF. This chain connects TRBV30 to TRBJ1-2; D is uncertain. The V and J ends lost 2 bases and 3 bases respectively, with 16 bases between them. Germline CDR1 and CDR2: GTSNPN and SVGIG (reference sequence). The CDR3 has 15 residues.

The V and J genes are TRBV10-1 and TRBJ2-3; D remains unclear. CDR1 WNHNN and CDR2 SYGVQD come from the germline V gene (reference sequence). V lost 6 bases and J 3 bases, leaving 10 bases between the germline ends. The CDR3 covers 13 residues. CDR3 residues: CASSRRGTDTQYF. In DNA form, the CDR3 reads TGCGCCAGCAGCCGGCGCGGTACAGATACGCAGTATTTT.

CDR3 coding DNA: TGTGCCAGCAGTTACTCGAGGGAGACCCAGTACTTC. Protein product: CASSYSRETQYF. This chain uses TRBV6-5 with TRBJ2-5; D unresolved. The CDR3 spans 12 residues. Trimming stripped 0 bases from V and 5 bases from J, with 4 bases between. Germline V gene data show CDR1 as MNHEY and CDR2 as SVGAGI.

This clone was seen once. The rearrangement links TRBV6-6 to TRBJ2-7, with 11 bases that match TRBD1. CDR1 and CDR2 (germline): MNHNY, SVGAGI (reference sequence). The CDR3 covers 16 residues. The ends lost 6 bases at V and 2 bases at J; junction bases unmatched: 9. The CDR3 spells CASSPRRDRGAYEQYF. The CDR3 bases are TGTGCCAGCAGCCCCAGGAGGGACAGGGGGGCCTACGAGCAGTACTTC.

The gene calls are TRBV7-7 and TRBJ2-2; tentatively, D is TRBD1 (6 bases). Trimming removed 1 base from V and 12 bases from J, with 9 bases in between. CDR1 and CDR2 from the germline V gene are SSHAT and FNYEAQ (reference sequence). The CDR3 is 12 amino acids. The CDR3 is CASSLDRAKLFF. CDR3 sequence (DNA): TGTGCCAGCAGCTTAGACAGGGCGAAGCTGTTTTTT.

The chain is built from TRBV7-2 and TRBJ2-7, with 8 bases matching TRBD2. With 1 base clipped from V and 2 bases from J, the junction kept 7 bases outside the gene matches. CDR1 and CDR2 (germline): SGHTA, FQGNSA. The CDR3 totals 16 residues. This CDR3 reads CASSLVGGRNTYEQYF. The CDR3 nucleotides read TGTGCCAGCAGCTTAGTCGGCGGGAGGAATACCTACGAGCAGTACTTC.

The V call is TRBV7-8, the J call TRBJ2-3, with 7 positions matching TRBD1. This CDR3 has 14 residues. The junction had 1 base not matched to a gene; V was cut back by 1 base and J by 3 bases. The germline V gene encodes CDR1 SGHVS and CDR2 FQNEAQ. The CDR3 region is CASSLDRGTDTQYF. The CDR3 DNA follows: TGTGCCAGCAGCTTAGACAGGGGAACAGATACGCAGTATTTT.

The chain has TRBV7-9 and TRBJ2-1, with 10 bases lining up with TRBD2. The CDR3 sequence is 17 residues long. V shed 5 bases and J 0 bases; nucleotides not matched to a gene: 7. Germline V gene lookup returns CDR1 SEHNR and CDR2 FQNEAQ (reference sequence). The CDR3 region has the DNA TGTGCCAGCAGCCCCCCCGGACTAGCGGACTCCTACAATGAGCAGTTCTTC. Translation: CASSPPGLADSYNEQFF. The variable domain in full, completed from reference TRBV7-9 and TRBJ2-1, reads DTGVSQNPRHKITKRGQNVTFRCDPISEHNRLYWYRQTLGQGPEFLTYFQNEAQLEKSRLLSDRFSAERPKGSFSTLEIQRTEQGDSAMYLCASSPPGLADSYNEQFFGPGTRLTVL.

The gene calls are TRBV11-1 and TRBJ2-3; 7 nucleotides agree with TRBD2. This CDR3 has 16 residues. CDR1 is SGHAT, CDR2 FQDESV, per germline (reference sequence). Trimming removed 2 bases from V and 2 bases from J; junction bases left unmatched: 7. The CDR3 loop is CASSLMSGMDTDTQYF. In DNA, the CDR3 is TGTGCCAGCAGCTTAATGAGCGGGATGGACACAGATACGCAGTATTTT.

This chain links TRBV7-2 with TRBJ1-5; perhaps TRBD1 as D (5 bases). The CDR3 spans 15 residues. Per the germline V gene, CDR1 is SGHTA and CDR2 is FQGNSA. Trimming stripped 1 base from V and 0 bases from J, with 7 bases between. This chain's CDR3 is CASSLVGDSNQPQHF. The CDR3 DNA sequence: TGTGCCAGCAGCTTAGTAGGGGATAGCAATCAGCCCCAGCATTTT.

The V call is TRBV11-3, the J call TRBJ1-1; TRBD1 aligns across 7 bases. The CDR3 contains 15 residues. V lost 5 bases and J lost 1; bases outside the gene matches: 7. Germline CDR1 and CDR2: SGHNT and YENEEA. CDR3 sequence (DNA): TGTGCCAGCAGCCTACTACAGGGGTCGAACACTGAAGCTTTCTTT. Protein sequence: CASSLLQGSNTEAFF.

The J gene is TRBJ2-7, the V gene TRBV5-6, with D possibly TRBD1 on 5 matching bases. Germline-derived CDR1 and CDR2 are SGHDT and YYEEEE. This CDR3 spans 14 amino acids. The ends were cut back, 0 bases at V and 5 bases at J, with 12 bases in the middle. The CDR3 sequence: CASSLVPGLHEQYF. In nucleotides, the CDR3 is TGTGCCAGCAGCTTGGTTCCAGGGCTCCACGAGCAGTACTTC.